Detailed here is one T cell receptor (beta chain). Its antigen target is currently unknown. No qualities accompany the bases; no much larger clone lies one base away. The sample comes from a study of blood T cells in healthy people across ages (dated by TCRdb to about 2015). Study-wide context: Template switching captured roughly one uniquely barcoded TCR beta cDNA molecule per two T cells in model experiments. Using the same blood draw, the study looked at two additional independent replicas of 1 million unique cDNA reads for two donors, one aged 18 to 30 and the other aged 80 or older. To track age-related changes in TCR beta repertoire diversity, the study relied on deep sequencing normalized with unique cDNA molecular identifiers. To avoid experimental bias, donors of different ages were distributed randomly across sequencing lanes. The donors were divided into four age groups: young (average about 16 years), middle-aged (under 40), aged (approximately 64) and long-lived (nearly 85). What the research found in general, with its limitations: Observed TCR beta diversity per million T cells fell roughly linearly with age, and a significant reduction was already apparent by age around 40. Compared with the aged group, the long-lived group had more naive CD4+ T cells, fewer expanded clones and increased TCR diversity, suggesting age selection. Conclusive comparison of naive and antigen-experienced compartments was prevented by the profiling of bulk unsorted PBMCs. There was a strong correlation between observed TCR beta diversity and the percentage of naive T cells measured by flow cytometry. Estimates of total diversity based on one million sequenced T cells were regarded as lower bounds and as underestimates. Because donor CMV infection status was unknown, age-related changes in expanded clonotypes were potentially confounded.

Systemically healthy Caucasian individuals from Russia, over 30 in total and aged 6 to 90 years, were included as donors. About 10 milliliters of peripheral blood were drawn from each donor into EDTA-treated Vacutainer tubes. Ficoll-Paque density-gradient centrifugation was used to isolate PBMCs, with at least 7 million per sample. Trizol reagent was used to extract total RNA from PBMCs, with at least 5.5 micrograms per sample. For every donor, an aliquot of PBMCs went through flow cytometry to measure the percentages of naive CD45RAhigh/CD27high T cells. Library preparation used 5' RACE. Instrument on record: Illumina HiSeq 2500. A second 7 to 11 cycle PCR used a sample-barcoded 5' primer and a J-beta primer mix. A unique molecular identifier was introduced onto each TCR beta cDNA molecule by a template-switch 5' adaptor carrying 12 random nucleotides. At least 2.5 million CDR3-containing paired-end reads were obtained from each sample. First-strand cDNA was synthesized from all RNA with the Mint cDNA synthesis kit, primed by a TRBC-specific oligonucleotide. All cDNA was treated with uracil-DNA glycosylase and then went through a first 18-cycle PCR with the universal primers M1SS and BC2_uni_R. The authors' analysis ran thus. Normalization of each sample was performed by random selection of 1 million high-quality reads, each carrying a distinct molecular identifier. Instead of being binned into consensus sequences, reads with shared molecular identifiers were discarded. CDR3 identification, clonotype clustering and error correction used MiTCR with a Q25 quality threshold and the strictest error-elimination algorithm. A nonparametric unseen species model using Euler transformation provided a lower-bound estimate of total TCR beta diversity. The public reads were reanalyzed by TCRdb: fastp trimming at Q25, MiXCR alignment, in-frame beta chains only. Each entry merges the rows of one CDR3 protein and shows their most common DNA and genes. The V and J calls were determined by TCRdb, not by the authors. A total of over 600,000 distinct CDR3 sequences appear in this sample, 46% of them only once. The ten top clones hold roughly 20% of the sample.

Material for sequencing was blood. The receptor comes from a man aged 80 or over in good health.

CDR3 reads: CSARDRGRSYGYTF. The nucleotide sequence reads as follows: TGCAGTGCTAGAGATCGGGGCAGGTCCTATGGCTACACCTTC. The chain uses TRBV20-1 and TRBJ1-2, with a weak D call of TRBD1 (5 bases match). At the junction V is shortened by 0 bases and J by 4 bases, with 12 bases in between. Sequences DFQATT (CDR1) and SNEGSKA (CDR2) are obtained from the germline V gene (reference sequence). Reading from cysteine to phenylalanine, the CDR3 counts 14 amino acids. Of the read, only the CDR3 DNA is kept; its 42 bases are in frame from base 1.